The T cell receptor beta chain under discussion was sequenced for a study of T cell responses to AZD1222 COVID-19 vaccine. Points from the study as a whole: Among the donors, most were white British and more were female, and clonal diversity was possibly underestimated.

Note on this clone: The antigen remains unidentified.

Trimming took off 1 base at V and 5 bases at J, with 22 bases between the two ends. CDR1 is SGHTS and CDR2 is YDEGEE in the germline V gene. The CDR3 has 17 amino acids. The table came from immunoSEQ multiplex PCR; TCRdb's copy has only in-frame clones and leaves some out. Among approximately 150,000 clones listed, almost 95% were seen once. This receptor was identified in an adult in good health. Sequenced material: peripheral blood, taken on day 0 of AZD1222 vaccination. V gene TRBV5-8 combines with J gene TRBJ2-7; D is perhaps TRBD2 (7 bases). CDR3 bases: TGTGCCAGCAGCTTGTTTACGGCCGGGGGGCTTGCCCACGAGCAGTACTTC. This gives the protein CASSLFTAGGLAHEQYF.